This TCR beta chain was found in a study of T cells in Graves' hyperthyroidism and ophthalmopathy. Whole-study findings and limits: A median roughly 6.6 months before onset, the model predicted ophthalmopathy.

The source material, RNA transcripts, was used to amplify TCR beta CDR3 regions. First-round RT-PCR with HTBI primers amplified the TCR CDR3 region. TCRdb independently ran MiXCR on the multiplex PCR reads; one entry per CDR3 protein. The repertoire consists of 500,000 to 600,000 distinct CDR3 sequences, with 46% occurring once and the leading ten covering more than 7%. On this clonotype: The antigen remains undetermined. This sequence may be a read error, since a much larger clone differs from it by one base.

This CDR3 spans 13 amino acids. The V end was cut by 4 bases, the J end by 4 bases, with 11 bases between. Per germline, CDR1 SGHAT and CDR2 FQDESV (reference sequence). Sequenced material: peripheral blood or thyroid tissue (not recorded which). The source is a young woman with Graves' hyperthyroidism. The chain joins TRBV11-1 to TRBJ2-7; D is possibly TRBD1 or TRBD2 (5 bases each). CDR3 residues: CASSSWGKYEQYF. In DNA, the CDR3 is TGTGCCAGCAGCTCGTGGGGGAAATACGAGCAGTACTTC.